The rows below give T cell receptor beta chains drawn from one sample of a study of blood T cell repertoires in COVID-19. Assay: immunoSEQ multiplex PCR; the TCRdb copy retains only in-frame clones and omits some. Of about 170,000 clones in the sample, about 85% were seen once. What was sequenced was peripheral blood. These receptors were obtained from a human donor with acute or convalescent COVID-19. The donor label of this sample is uncertain. Each CDR3 is given with its conserved first and last residue. Fields, in order: CDR3 DNA, CDR3 protein, CDR3 length, clone size, J gene, V gene, D gene. A D gene is named only where the DNA matches it firmly. Only part of the rows carry a size: once, few, many, or a class if the clone is expanded.

TGTGCCAGCGGAAGACAGGGGACCGGTGAAAAACTGTTTTTT	CASGRQGTGEKLFF	14	few	TRBJ1-4	TRBV27	TRBD1
TGTGCCAGCAGCTGGAGGTCCGGGGAATTCTCTGGAAACACCATATATTTT	CASSWRSGEFSGNTIYF	17	-	TRBJ1-3	TRBV5-4	-
TGTGCCAGCAGCTTATATTCAGGCACCCTCTACGAGCAGTACTTC	CASSLYSGTLYEQYF	15	-	TRBJ2-7	TRBV7-8	-
TGCGCCAGCAGCCGAGGGGGTCTATTAGGGGAAAAACTGTTTTTT	CASSRGGLLGEKLFF	15	-	TRBJ1-4	TRBV5-1	-
TGTGCCAGCAGCTTAGGGAGCCGAGGGCTCGGGGCAGATACGCAGTATTTT	CASSLGSRGLGADTQYF	17	-	TRBJ2-3	TRBV7-9	-
TGTGCCAGCAGCCAAGAGGGGGGCTCTGGAAACACCATATATTTT	CASSQEGGSGNTIYF	15	once	TRBJ1-3	TRBV3-1/TRBV3-2	-
TGTGCCAGCAGCCTTCCCGGGACAGGGGCTTCGAATGAGCAGTTCTTC	CASSLPGTGASNEQFF	16	-	TRBJ2-1	TRBV11-2	TRBD1
TGTGCAAGTCGCCCCCGACACCGGAGGTCGGAAAAACTGTTTTTT	CASRPRHRRSEKLFF	15	-	TRBJ1-4	TRBV12-2	-
TGTGCCTGGAGTGACAGCAGGGCCGAGCAGTACTTC	CAWSDSRAEQYF	12	-	TRBJ2-7	TRBV30	-
TGTGCCAGTAGTAACCCTGGGACAGGGGCACATCGCCAAGATGGCTACACCTTC	CASSNPGTGAHRQDGYTF	18	-	TRBJ1-2	TRBV19	TRBD1
TGTGCCAGCAGCTTGGTCGGGGATGAAAAACTGTTTTTT	CASSLVGDEKLFF	13	-	TRBJ1-4	TRBV5-6	-
TGTGCCAGCACCCGGCGAGGAAATGAGCAGTTCTTC	CASTRRGNEQFF	12	-	TRBJ2-1	TRBV5-8	-
TGTGCCAGCAGTGGCACAGGGGGCATCCAGCCCCAGCATTTT	CASSGTGGIQPQHF	14	-	TRBJ1-5	TRBV27	TRBD1
TGCGCCAGCAGGTCTGGGACAGTGCCTGAAAAACTGTTTTTT	CASRSGTVPEKLFF	14	-	TRBJ1-4	TRBV5-1	TRBD1
TGTGCCAGCAGCCCCTTAGCGGGAGACGGCACAGATACGCAGTATTTT	CASSPLAGDGTDTQYF	16	once	TRBJ2-3	TRBV4-2	TRBD2
TGTGCCAGTAGTTTCATACAGGGGTCTGTTGAAAATGAAAAACTGTTTTTT	CASSFIQGSVENEKLFF	17	-	TRBJ1-4	TRBV19	TRBD1
TGTGCCTGGAGTGTCGGGACAGGGGTTTTCTATGGCTACACCTTC	CAWSVGTGVFYGYTF	15	-	TRBJ1-2	TRBV30	TRBD1
TGCGCCAGCAGTGGGGGGGGCCTCGGTGGCACTGAAGCTTTCTTT	CASSGGGLGGTEAFF	15	once	TRBJ1-1	TRBV10-1	-
TGTGCCAGCAGTGATCGGGGGGGGGCGAAGTACGAGCAGTACTTC	CASSDRGGAKYEQYF	15	-	TRBJ2-7	TRBV25-1	TRBD2
TGTGCCAGCAGGGCCTTTAGGGAGGGCTCGGGAGATACGCAGTATTTT	CASRAFREGSGDTQYF	16	-	TRBJ2-3	TRBV5-6	TRBD2
TGTGCCAGCAGCCCCCGGGACAGGAACACCGGGGAGCTGTTTTTT	CASSPRDRNTGELFF	15	-	TRBJ2-2	TRBV3-1/TRBV3-2	TRBD1
TGCGCCAGCAGCCAAGAGGCGGGAAGGGCCCAAGAGACCCAGTACTTC	CASSQEAGRAQETQYF	16	-	TRBJ2-5	TRBV4-1	-
TGTGCCAGTAGTATATACGGGGGACGGAACACTGAAGCTTTCTTT	CASSIYGGRNTEAFF	15	once	TRBJ1-1	TRBV19	-
TGTGCCACCAGTGATGGGGGGGTTAGAGGGGCCAACGTCCTGACTTTC	CATSDGGVRGANVLTF	16	-	TRBJ2-6	TRBV24-1	TRBD2
TGTGCCAGCAGGGTCTGGCGGGGGATCAATGAGCAGTTCTTC	CASRVWRGINEQFF	14	-	TRBJ2-1	TRBV28	TRBD2
TGCGCCACCTCGCATTCGGAGAGCAATCAGCCCCAGCATTTT	CATSHSESNQPQHF	14	-	TRBJ1-5	TRBV10-2	-
TGTGCCAGCAGCCAAGGGACTGACTCTGGAAACACCATATATTTT	CASSQGTDSGNTIYF	15	-	TRBJ1-3	TRBV4-2	-
TGTGCCACCAGCAGAGGTACAGGGGGATGGTCCTACAATGAGCAGTTCTTC	CATSRGTGGWSYNEQFF	17	-	TRBJ2-1	TRBV15	TRBD1
TGTGCCAGCACCCTAGACAGGCTTCACTATGGCTACACCTTC	CASTLDRLHYGYTF	14	-	TRBJ1-2	TRBV7-2	-
TGTGCCAGCTCACCAGACGCGGGTGAGCAGTTCTTC	CASSPDAGEQFF	12	-	TRBJ2-1	TRBV18	-
TGTGCCAGCAGCTTAAACAGGGGTTCCTACAATGAGCAGTTCTTC	CASSLNRGSYNEQFF	15	-	TRBJ2-1	TRBV7-3	TRBD1
TGTGCCAGCAGTTACTTGAGGACAGGGGGGACTGAAGCTTTCTTT	CASSYLRTGGTEAFF	15	-	TRBJ1-1	TRBV6-5	TRBD1
TGTGCCAGCAGCTTAGTAGGCGGGTTGTGGCAAGAGACCCAGTACTTC	CASSLVGGLWQETQYF	16	-	TRBJ2-5	TRBV7-2	-
TGTGCCAGCAGCTTAGCCGACTCCTCGGTAGATTACGAGCAGTACTTC	CASSLADSSVDYEQYF	16	-	TRBJ2-7	TRBV7-9	-
TGTGCCAGCAGTACAGGCCTCGGGCAGCCCCAGCATTTT	CASSTGLGQPQHF	13	-	TRBJ1-5	TRBV6-5	-
TGTGCCAGCAGCCCCCAACCCCCGGGGACCCAGTACTTC	CASSPQPPGTQYF	13	-	TRBJ2-5	TRBV3-1/TRBV3-2	-
TGTGCCAGCAGCCAAAAGTCGGCAGGGAACACTGAAGCTTTCTTT	CASSQKSAGNTEAFF	15	-	TRBJ1-1	TRBV3-1/TRBV3-2	-
TGTGCCAGCAGCGGCCTCGGTACTAGCGGTAACGAGCAGTACTTC	CASSGLGTSGNEQYF	15	-	TRBJ2-7	TRBV9	TRBD2
TGTGCCAGCAGTGAATCCATGGTCAGGGGGCATGAAAAACTGTTTTTT	CASSESMVRGHEKLFF	16	-	TRBJ1-4	TRBV25-1	TRBD1
TGTGCCAGCAGCTTGGAGCCGGGACTAGTATACGAGCAGTACTTC	CASSLEPGLVYEQYF	15	once	TRBJ2-7	TRBV5-4	TRBD2
TGTGCCAGCAGTGTCGGGACAGTTAGCACAGATACGCAGTATTTT	CASSVGTVSTDTQYF	15	-	TRBJ2-3	TRBV25-1	TRBD1
TGTGCCAGCAGTCCCAGGGGTCTCAATGAAAAACTGTTTTTT	CASSPRGLNEKLFF	14	few	TRBJ1-4	TRBV6-5	-
TGTGCCAGTAGCTCCCAGGGGGCGCAAGCCGGTGAGCAGTTCTTC	CASSSQGAQAGEQFF	15	-	TRBJ2-1	TRBV19	TRBD1
TGCGCCAGCAGCTTGCGGGGGGCCAGCACAGATACGCAGTATTTT	CASSLRGASTDTQYF	15	-	TRBJ2-3	TRBV5-1	-
TGTGCCAGCAGAGCCGGGGGGGCGAACACCGGGGAGCTGTTTTTT	CASRAGGANTGELFF	15	-	TRBJ2-2	TRBV9	TRBD2
TGTGCCAGCAGCCTAAGGACAGGGAACACCATATATTTT	CASSLRTGNTIYF	13	-	TRBJ1-3	TRBV7-9	TRBD1
TGTGCCAGCCGGGACAGGGTCGAAAAACTGTTTTTT	CASRDRVEKLFF	12	once	TRBJ1-4	TRBV19	TRBD1
TGTGCCAGCAGCCACCTACAGGGGGCAAATTCACCCCTCCACTTT	CASSHLQGANSPLHF	15	-	TRBJ1-6	TRBV14	TRBD1
TGTGCCAGCAGCCTAGGTCTAGCGGGGGCCAAAAACATTCAGTACTTC	CASSLGLAGAKNIQYF	16	-	TRBJ2-4	TRBV5-6	TRBD2
TGTGCCAGCAGAGGACAGGGGGCAGTTCAGCCCCAGCATTTT	CASRGQGAVQPQHF	14	-	TRBJ1-5	TRBV27	TRBD1
TGTGCCAGCAGCTTGGGAGGACAGGGACCTGGAAACACCATATATTTT	CASSLGGQGPGNTIYF	16	-	TRBJ1-3	TRBV7-9	TRBD1
TGTGCCAGCACCCCAGGGGATAGAGGTGAAGCTTTCTTT	CASTPGDRGEAFF	13	-	TRBJ1-1	TRBV6-6	-
TGTGCCAGCAGCCAAAGTCCGCCGGATGAGCAGTTCTTC	CASSQSPPDEQFF	13	-	TRBJ2-1	TRBV3-1/TRBV3-2	-